Each of the 5 T cell receptor beta chains below was sequenced from the same sample in a study of blood T cell repertoires in COVID-19. Clones were read by immunoSEQ multiplex PCR, and TCRdb kept only the in-frame ones, dropping some. The sample holds around 80,000 clones; over 70% are singletons and the top ten take about 12%. The sample comprised peripheral blood. Every receptor here comes from an elderly man with acute or convalescent COVID-19.

J is TRBJ2-3 and V is TRBV7-3; the match to TRBD2 covers 8 bases. This CDR3 contains 15 residues. Germline CDR1 and CDR2: SGHTA and FQGTGA. With V trimmed by 1 base and J by 7 bases, 7 bases remained unmatched. The CDR3 loop reads CASSLSPGGGNTQYF. The DNA for the CDR3 is TGTGCCAGCAGCTTAAGCCCCGGGGGGGGAAATACGCAGTATTTT.

This chain links TRBV3-1 (or the pseudogene TRBV3-2) with TRBJ2-3; no clear D gene. Trimming took 4 bases from V and 3 from J, leaving 17 bases between them. The CDR3 loop spans 16 amino acids. Per the germline V gene, CDR1 is LGHDT and CDR2 is YNNKEL (reference sequence). CDR3 DNA: TGTGCCAGCAGCCCCTCACACCTTGTACGTACAGATACGCAGTATTTT. It specifies CASSPSHLVRTDTQYF.

V usage is TRBV5-4 and J usage is TRBJ2-1; possible D gene TRBD1, 6 bases. The CDR3 is made up of 15 amino acids. Germline V gene data show CDR1 as SGHNT and CDR2 as YYREEE (reference sequence). V dropped 0 bases and J dropped 4 bases, with 11 bases sitting between them. Written as DNA, the CDR3 is TGTGCCAGCAGCTTGGGGGGGCAGAGTTACAATGAGCAGTTCTTC. Amino acids: CASSLGGQSYNEQFF.

The DNA of the CDR3 is TGTGCCAGCAGCAGACAGGGCTACGAGCAGTACTTC. Protein product: CASSRQGYEQYF. The rearrangement links TRBV5-4 to TRBJ2-7; TRBD1 matches 7 bases. V shed 4 bases, J shed 3 bases, and the junction held 1 base outside the gene matches. The CDR3 extends over 12 amino acids. Germline assignment: CDR1 SGHNT and CDR2 YYREEE (reference sequence).

This clone was counted a single time. The chain links TRBV2 to TRBJ2-3; D is possibly TRBD2 (5 bases). The germline V gene encodes CDR1 SNHLY and CDR2 FYNNEI. There are 13 residues in the CDR3. Trimming took 8 bases from V and 2 from J, leaving 11 bases between them. The CDR3 reads CASLYGLTDTQYF. DNA for the CDR3: TGTGCCAGCCTCTACGGACTCACAGATACGCAGTATTTT.